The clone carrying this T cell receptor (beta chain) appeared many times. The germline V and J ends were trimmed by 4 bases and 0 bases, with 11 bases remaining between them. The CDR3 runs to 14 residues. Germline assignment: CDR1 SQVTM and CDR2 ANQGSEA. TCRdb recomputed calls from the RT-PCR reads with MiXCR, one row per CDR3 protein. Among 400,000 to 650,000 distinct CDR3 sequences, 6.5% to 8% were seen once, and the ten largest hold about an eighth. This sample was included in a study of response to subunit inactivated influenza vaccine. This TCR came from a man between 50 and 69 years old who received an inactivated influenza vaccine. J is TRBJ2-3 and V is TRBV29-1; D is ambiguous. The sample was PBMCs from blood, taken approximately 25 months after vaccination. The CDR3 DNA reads TGCAGCGTTGTGCCTAGTACTAGCACAGATACGCAGTATTTT. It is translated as CSVVPSTSTDTQYF.